Below, one TCR beta chain is given with its context. Generated by immunoSEQ multiplex PCR, the TCRdb table keeps only in-frame clones and is missing some. Of roughly 250,000 clones in the sample, approximately 91% were seen once. These data belong to a study of blood T cell repertoires in COVID-19. V lost 1 base and J lost 7; bases outside the gene matches: 6. This CDR3 spans 15 amino acids. Germline-derived CDR1 and CDR2 are LGHDT and YNNKEL (reference sequence). Source material: PBMCs or T cells enriched from blood (not recorded which). The TCR originated in a middle-aged woman with acute COVID-19. V gene TRBV3-1 (or the pseudogene TRBV3-2) combines with J gene TRBJ2-5, with 10 bases aligning to TRBD2. In DNA, the CDR3 is TGTGCCAGCAGCCAAGGGCTAGCGGGGGAAAGGACCCAGTACTTC. The encoded protein is CASSQGLAGERTQYF.